This TCR beta chain originates from a study of blood T cell repertoires in COVID-19 (dated by TCRdb to 2020 to 2022). About the investigation overall: Samples from collaborators originated in the United States, Italy and Spain and spanned both the acute and convalescent phases of COVID-19. The material from the prospective study consisted of cDNA or gDNA derived from T cells, B-cell-depleted T cells, or PBMCs. Deeply sampled blood TCRbeta repertoires from subjects exposed to, actively infected with, or recovered from COVID-19 were included in the dataset. The samples were drawn from two sources: the first 160 participants of the ongoing ImmuneRACE study, and fewer than 1,500 subjects contributed by 6 global collaborators. Sample metadata almost always included a de-identified subject ID, COVID-19 status, age in years and sex. HLA class I and class II types, where available, came from metadata supplied by the sample provider rather than from assay-based typing. The repertoires were released in a freely available public database meant as a resource for research on the immune response to SARS-CoV-2. Findings and caveats that apply to the study as a whole: Clinical and demographic metadata were provided uncurated, with the amount varying by source and participant.

V loses 1 base, J loses 0 bases, and the germline ends lie 7 bases apart. CDR1 is given as LGHNA and CDR2 as YSLEER, both from the germline V gene. The CDR3 runs 15 amino acids, cysteine and phenylalanine included. Just CDR3 DNA is preserved here, 45 bases in frame from base 1. A note on this clone: No cognate antigen has been identified for it. No base-level quality is on record; no much larger clone is a single base apart.

Each collaborating institution followed its own protocols to collect whole blood in K2EDTA tubes. For TCRbeta analysis, collaborator samples were shipped as frozen whole blood, as isolated PBMCs, or as DNA extracted from either sample type. TCRbeta CDR3 regions were amplified from genomic DNA using the immunoSEQ Assay, a bias-controlled multiplex PCR. For the original study's pipeline: Nucleated cell counts per sample were estimated from amplification of reference gene primers within the assay. To quantify the absolute abundance of each unique TCRbeta CDR3 rearrangement, sequence reads were collapsed and filtered. For each sample, productive Simpson clonality was calculated as the square root of Simpson's diversity index across productive rearrangements. TCRdb stores this immuneACCESS table with in-frame sequences only. Part of the clones is absent; in the studies checked, under half of the shortfall reflects unresolved V genes, and no reason is known for the rest. V and J calls and clone size are as listed in that table; D and trimming were resolved from the DNA. The sample data list hundreds of thousands of clones, and approximately 83% of these were observed just once. Under 30% of the sample rests with the top ten.

The receptor chain draws on TRBV4-3 and TRBJ2-1; matching of 5 bases hints at TRBD2 as the D gene. This receptor was taken from a man between 40 and 49 years old with acute or convalescent COVID-19. The sample consisted of peripheral blood. The DNA is TGCGCCAGCAGCCAAGTGGCGGGCTCCTACAATGAGCAGTTCTTC. It specifies CASSQVAGSYNEQFF.